This T cell receptor (beta chain) derives from a study of cytomegalovirus exposure and HLA in healthy donors (dated by TCRdb to the late 2010s). Regarding the study in general: According to an earlier analysis of several hundred of the donors, roughly 180 million T cells yielded 100 million or so unique TCR beta sequences and 276 Gb of sequence data. Five DR-DQ haplotypes were treated as single units for association and clustering because of strong linkage in the cohort. To study patterns of TCR occurrence, a later analysis re-analyzed previously published TCR beta repertoires from hundreds of donors and added high-resolution HLA genotyping. An earlier analysis of 587 of the donors used high-throughput TCR beta sequencing to judge whether each TCR beta V gene segment behaved as functional or pseudogenic. A later genetic analysis took genome-wide SNP genotypes for about 65% of the 666 donors and used that subset as a discovery cohort. Along with the roughly 670-subject first cohort, a separate validation cohort of over a hundred different subjects was used. Every repertoire in the discovery cohort had been generated on one and the same sequencing platform. The study was designed to test whether signatures of past pathogen exposure could be identified by cataloging public T cell receptors. Both class I and class II loci were covered by HLA typing, at four-digit resolution. The study profiled the T cell repertoires of about 640 subjects by immunosequencing and related them to cytomegalovirus serostatus. Donor age, sex, ethnicity and CMV serostatus were compiled together with the repertoire data. The number of typed donors differed by locus: roughly 620-630 for A, B, C, DRB1 and DQB1; approximately 530 for DQA1; 600 to 610 for DPA1; and 450 to 480 for DPB1. Roughly 300 gigabases of sequencing data and 70 million to 100 million unique TCR sequences were included in an early release covering 550 to 650 HLA-typed donors. Among the approximately 430 genotyped donors, around 79% belonged to the genetic ancestry cluster associated with self-reported Caucasian donors. Across under 500 genotyped donors of the cohort, an average of roughly 250,000 unique TCR beta nucleotide sequences per donor were sequenced, and roughly 20% of those sequences were non-productive. To predict cytomegalovirus infection status, the study combined high-throughput TCR immunosequencing, statistical association of individual TCRs with disease status, and machine learning. In the later analysis, no new phenotypic data were used to find candidate immune exposures; instead, reliance was placed on TCR beta sequences and their occurrence across donors.

Comments on this clone: The clone's antigen remains unknown. Base qualities are not provided; no much larger clone lies one nucleotide away.

The library was generated by the immunoSEQ multiplex PCR assay. For the multiplex PCR, a mixture combining 60 forward primers for TCR Vbeta segments and 13 reverse primers for TCR Jbeta segments was used. A multiplex PCR assay on genomic DNA amplified the CDR3 region of rearranged TCR beta genes. Amplified TCR beta libraries were sequenced as 87-base-pair reads on the Illumina HiSeq System. The source study handled its data this way. A later analysis tallied 75 million to 95 million unique TCR beta chains across the 666 repertoires, and around 12 million of those chains were shared by two or more donors. Raw reads were error-corrected and collapsed into unique sequences by a nearest-neighbor algorithm in which closely related sequences were merged to remove PCR and sequencing errors. To assign V, D and J gene segments, CDR3 sequences were aligned to IMGT reference sequences. For a sequence to be retained, a match of at least six nucleotides to both a V gene segment and a J gene segment was required. Rearrangements were called productive when the CDR3 lacked stop codons and stayed in frame with V and J; all others were non-productive. CDR3 was defined by IMGT convention, running from the second conserved V-encoded cysteine to the conserved J-encoded phenylalanine. The earlier analysis of more than 450 of the donors excluded sequences that lacked an unambiguous match to a single V gene segment. An earlier analysis of around 600 of the donors classified V segments as functional when productive rearrangements were above 56.7% and as segregating when the standard deviation between donors was above 5%. A statistical classification framework was built for diagnosing cytomegalovirus status from the catalog of TCR beta chain sequences. In a later analysis, V and J genes were assigned by comparing TCR nucleotide sequences against IMGT/GENE-DB human TR gene sequences. A later analysis assigned CDR3 sequences and most-parsimonious VDJ recombination scenarios with the TCRdist pipeline. A later analysis defined each TCR beta chain by its CDR3 amino acid sequence plus V-gene family, and excluded reads lacking a unique V-gene family. In a later analysis, 450 to 600 highly shared, low-generation-probability nucleotide sequences were removed to address suspected cross-contamination and a sequencing artifact. In a later analysis, a clonal expansion index for each public chain was calculated from normalized within-repertoire ranks of inferred template counts. Generation probabilities in a later analysis came from a VDJ recombination model fitted to out-of-frame rearrangements, and those results were checked against IGoR. In a later analysis, hypergeometric tests were used to score TCR-TCR, TCR-HLA and TCR-CMV co-occurrence, with a repertoire-size bias correction applied to TCR pairs. False discovery rates were estimated in a later analysis by permuting HLA or CMV assignments 20 times. A later analysis grouped co-occurring TCRs with DBSCAN, adding TCRdist sequence similarity when clustering within HLA-allele-positive subsets. Co-occurrence clustering excluded repertoires with fewer than 30,000 or more than 120,000 public chains, plus five with anomalous nucleotide sharing. Not all clones reach the TCRdb copy of this immuneACCESS table, which keeps in-frame sequences only. Checked studies attribute under half of the gap to unresolved V genes and leave the rest unexplained. V, J and clone size reflect that table, while D and trimming were determined from the DNA. The sample records about 190,000 clones, over 60% of which are singletons. The top ten constitute 2% to 2.5% of the sample.

The germline V gene encodes CDR1 LGHNA and CDR2 YNFKEQ. V is cut by 8 bases and J by 0 bases, and the space between the germline ends is 12 bases. The CDR3 runs 14 residues from the cysteine to the phenylalanine. The entry retains the CDR3 DNA only, 42 bases that are in frame from base 1. Beyond this particular receptor, the publication reports: In a later analysis, the rate of TCR association differed among HLA loci, with DRB1 alleles having the most associated TCRs and HLA-C alleles having the fewest. The study listed approximately 150 TCR beta chains as associated with cytomegalovirus. In a later analysis, HLA-associated TCR beta chains were found to be more clonally expanded and to have lower generation probabilities than equally common non-associated chains. When HLA alleles, especially DR and DQ, strongly co-occurred, TCR associations were difficult to assign to individual alleles. Because HLA typing was missing for some donors at each locus, association tests included only the typed subset. Some IMGT-functional V segments, including TRBV6-2 and TRBV6-3, could not be told apart with the 87-base-pair reads, so those segments were excluded. Immune exposure information for the cohort was limited to CMV serostatus. In a later analysis, several top co-occurrence clusters were reported to appear linked to parvovirus B19, influenza, CMV and Epstein-Barr virus. A later analysis found that most CMV-associated TCR beta chains appeared HLA-restricted, with HLA associations seemingly driven largely by CMV exposure. Because counts were too low, some 17 rarely observed V segments, including chromosome 9 orphons, were excluded from the earlier analysis of 587 of the donors. Most TCR sequences were observed very rarely across donors, whereas some public TCRs were present in many individuals. In an earlier analysis of around 600 of the donors, most TCR beta V segments were observed in productive rearrangements about 90% or about 30% of the time, broadly matching IMGT annotations. A further reported finding was that TCR beta sequences accurately predicted the HLA-A and HLA-B alleles for most subjects in the first cohort. According to the authors, the approach could potentially be generalized to other disease states and immunological phenotypes. Cytomegalovirus status was reported to be diagnosed by the classifier with high specificity and sensitivity in both the original and validation cohorts. A cluster of highly shared sequence variants was judged likely to represent a technical artifact of the sequencing pipeline. In a later genetic analysis, a missense DCLRE1C variant was associated with V-gene and J-gene trimming of TCR beta chains, and the association was replicated in an independent cohort. A later analysis associated about 16,000 TCR beta sequences with specific HLA alleles at a false discovery rate of 0.05. Correlated functional status among segregating V segments might reflect linkage disequilibrium, but an unknown experimental factor could not be ruled out. Roughly uniform sequencing depth across donors was assumed in presence/absence analyses, although this assumption may not hold. A few of the identified cytomegalovirus-associated TCR beta chains were confirmed in vitro to be specific for cytomegalovirus antigens. In a later genetic analysis, fewer N-insertions in productive TCRs were reported among donors in an Asian-associated ancestry cluster than the 666-donor mean. In this cohort, only TCR beta chains were sequenced, and detectable features were limited by the absence of alpha or paired-chain data.

The cohort was made up of 666 healthy bone marrow donors. At the time of sampling, all cohort members were nominally healthy, though unrecorded immune exposures were likely present. The donor was CMV seropositive and was included in the group of about 290 seropositive cohort members. A peripheral blood sample was provided by each donor, and peripheral blood mononuclear cells were used for TCR beta sequencing. The Qiagen DNeasy Blood Extraction Kit was used to extract genomic DNA from the blood cell samples. This receptor was identified in a woman between 25 and 40 years old in good health and CMV-seropositive. Sequencing was carried out using PBMCs. The chain was built from TRBV4-2 and TRBJ2-3, with a tentative D gene TRBD2 over 5 matching bases. The CDR3: CASSGLVSTDTQYF. The DNA reads as follows: TGTGCCAGCTCCGGACTGGTCAGCACAGATACGCAGTATTTT.